This T cell receptor (beta chain) was sequenced for a study of molecular identifiers for immune sequencing clone quantification. General study findings and limits: Spiked Jurkat TCR RNA from one cell was reportedly detectable among fewer than 1.2 million naive cells.

On this clonotype itself: As yet, its antigen is unknown.

Listed TCR primers and previously described methods were used for bulk TCR libraries. TCRdb independently ran MiXCR on the PCR reads; one entry per CDR3 protein. The sample has a few hundred thousand distinct CDR3 sequences; approximately 25% are singletons. Trimming took 4 bases from V and 6 from J; bases not matched to a gene: 8. Germline CDR1 is SGDLS and CDR2 is YYNGEE. CDR3 length: 14 amino acids. This clonotype was obtained from a human donor in good health. Some libraries in this study had Jurkat cell RNA spiked in. Source material: naive CD8+ T cells from blood, with Jurkat cell RNA spiked in. Noted subset: FACS-sorted CD8+CD4-CCR7+CD45RA+ naive T cells. The rearrangement joins TRBV9 to TRBJ2-5, with 8 bases lining up with TRBD2. CDR3 nucleotide sequence: TGTGCCAGCAGCCCCCCCGCGGGGGGTCAGACCCAGTACTTC. Translated, it gives CASSPPAGGQTQYF.